Below, 9 T cell receptor beta chains from the same sample are listed, as sequenced in a study of blood T cell repertoires in COVID-19. Repertoires were generated with immunoSEQ multiplex PCR, while TCRdb's copy carries only in-frame clones and drops some. The data hold about 480,000 clones, with approximately 87% observed a single time. The specimen was PBMCs or T cells enriched from blood (not recorded which). The receptor source for this set is a woman between 35 and 50 years old who had recovered from COVID-19.

V usage is TRBV2 and J usage is TRBJ1-1; D is possibly TRBD1 (5 bases). Trimming took off 0 bases at V and 11 bases at J, with 19 bases between the two ends. This CDR3 is 15 amino acids long. CDR1 is SNHLY, CDR2 FYNNEI, per germline. In DNA, the CDR3 is TGTGCCAGCAGTGAAGCGTCCGGGGGTGGCGGGGACGCTTTCTTT. Encoded protein: CASSEASGGGGDAFF.

The chain combines TRBV11-3 with TRBJ2-7; 9 nucleotides line up with TRBD2. In germline, CDR1 is SGHNT, CDR2 YENEEA. The CDR3 consists of 13 residues. V shed 3 bases, J shed 6 bases, and the junction held 3 bases outside the gene matches. CDR3 in DNA: TGTGCCAGCAGCTTGGCTAGCGGGGTCGAGCAGTACTTC. Translating gives CASSLASGVEQYF.

The chain's CDR3 is CASSQVPGMRTEAFF. The DNA for the CDR3 is TGTGCCAGCAGCCAAGTCCCGGGAATGAGGACTGAAGCTTTCTTT. This chain links TRBV3-1 (or the pseudogene TRBV3-2) with TRBJ1-1; D is unresolved. The CDR3 covers 15 residues. Trimming removed 1 base at V and 5 bases at J, with 14 bases between. Germline V lookup: CDR1 LGHDT, CDR2 YNNKEL (reference sequence).

This rearrangement joins TRBV6-5 to TRBJ1-1, with 8 bases that match TRBD1. Germline values: CDR1 MNHEY, CDR2 SVGAGI. V shed 7 bases and J 8 bases; nucleotides not matched to a gene: 3. This CDR3 comprises 11 residues. Written as DNA, the CDR3 is TGTGCCAGCAAGACAGGGGAAGAAGCTTTCTTT. Its protein is CASKTGEEAFF.

This clone occurred many times. This sequence joins TRBV5-8 and TRBJ1-5; 7 nucleotides agree with TRBD1. With V trimmed by 0 bases and J by 6 bases, 6 bases remained unmatched. The CDR3 covers 15 residues. Looked up from germline, CDR1 is SGHTS and CDR2 is YDEGEE. CDR3 bases: TGTGCCAGCAGCTTGGAAAGGGGGCTTAGTCAGCCCCAGCATTTT. It yields the protein CASSLERGLSQPQHF. Complete variable domain (other parts from reference TRBV5-8 and TRBJ1-5): EAGVTQSPTHLIKTRGQQATLRCSPISGHTSVYWYQQALGLGLQFLLWYDEGEERNRGNFPPRFSGRQFPNYSSELNVNALELEDSALYLCASSLERGLSQPQHFGDGTRLSIL.

The genes are TRBV7-2 and TRBJ2-3; 7 bases line up with TRBD1. The V gene end was trimmed by 4 bases and the J gene end by 0 bases; junction bases not matched to a gene: 7. This CDR3 contains 16 residues. Germline V gives CDR1 SGHTA, CDR2 FQGNSA. CDR3 protein: CASSSRQGTSTDTQYF. The CDR3 coding sequence is TGTGCCAGCAGCTCTAGACAGGGTACTAGCACAGATACGCAGTATTTT. Drawing the rest from reference TRBV7-2 and TRBJ2-3, the complete variable domain is GAGVSQSPSNKVTEKGKDVELRCDPISGHTALYWYRQSLGQGLEFLIYFQGNSAPDKSGLPSDRFSAERTGGSVSTLTIQRTQQEDSAVYLCASSSRQGTSTDTQYFGPGTRLTVL.

The table lists this clone with a few counts. For the CDR3, the DNA is TGTGCCAGCAGTGAAGGGGATGGGGGGAATTCACCCCTCCACTTT. This codes for CASSEGDGGNSPLHF. The rearrangement uses TRBV6-4 and TRBJ1-6, with D perhaps TRBD1 (5 bases). CDR1 is MRHNA, CDR2 SNTAGT, per germline. V was shortened by 3 bases and J by 7 bases, with 13 bases between the two germline ends. This CDR3 contains 15 residues.

The chain links TRBV7-2 to TRBJ2-5; no clear D gene. This CDR3 region has 15 residues. The V gene's germline CDR1 is SGHTA and CDR2 FQGNSA. V was cut by 3 bases and J by 1 base, with 12 bases left in between. The CDR3 spells CASSFYSSIQETQYF. Here the CDR3 DNA reads TGTGCCAGCAGCTTCTACTCCTCAATCCAAGAGACCCAGTACTTC.

The chain employs TRBV10-3 and TRBJ2-2, with 7 bases matching TRBD2. Germline values: CDR1 ENHRY, CDR2 SYGVKD. The CDR3 covers 13 residues. V lost 9 bases, J lost 4 bases, and 5 bases stayed unmatched. The CDR3 protein is CAIRAGTTGELFF. CDR3 nucleotides: TGTGCCATAAGAGCGGGAACCACCGGGGAGCTGTTTTTT.